A single sample gave rise to the 15 T cell receptor beta chains below, sequenced in a study of shared clonotypes between healthy human individuals. Some clones are missing from TCRdb's copy, which holds only in-frame ones; the method was immunoSEQ multiplex PCR. The sample has fewer than 1.4 million clones; approximately 80% are singletons. The sequenced material came from memory CD4+ T cells from PBMCs. Indicated subset: CD45RA-negative fraction. All receptors derive from a young man in good health. Some clones in this sample may be carry-over from other donors' samples.

V gene TRBV14 combines with J gene TRBJ1-1, with 7 bases fitting TRBD1. The germline V gene encodes CDR1 SGHDN and CDR2 FVKESK. V was clipped by 1 base and J by 6 bases; unmatched bases: 8. The CDR3 is 15 residues long. The DNA of the CDR3 is TGTGCCAGCAGCCAAGTAGTCCCCAGGGGGGCTGAAGCTTTCTTT. Protein: CASSQVVPRGAEAFF.

The gene calls are TRBV5-6 and TRBJ2-7; D uncertain. Germline V gene sequence: CDR1 SGHDT, CDR2 YYEEEE. V lost 2 bases and J 0 bases, leaving 12 bases between the germline ends. The CDR3 has 15 residues. The DNA for the CDR3 is TGTGCCAGCAGCTTTCGCCAGGTGAGCTCCTACGAGCAGTACTTC. Translation: CASSFRQVSSYEQYF.

This rearrangement joins TRBV5-1 to TRBJ2-7, with 7 positions matching TRBD1. CDR3 length: 14 amino acids. Looked up from germline, CDR1 is SGHRS and CDR2 is YFSETQ. J lost 3 bases, V lost 3 bases, and 6 bases had no gene match. The CDR3 sequence: CASSSKGGFYEQYF. The CDR3 DNA reads TGCGCCAGCAGCTCCAAAGGGGGCTTCTACGAGCAGTACTTC.

This clone was seen many times. V and J are TRBV7-9 and TRBJ1-5; 9 bases agree with TRBD1. V gave up 8 bases and J gave up 0 bases; unmatched junction bases: 11. Germline CDR1 SEHNR, CDR2 FQNEAQ (reference sequence). The CDR3 covers 17 residues. The CDR3 nucleotides read TGTGCCAGCGCCTCGGGGACAGGGTCAAATAGCAATCAGCCCCAGCATTTT. Its translation is CASASGTGSNSNQPQHF.

The V and J genes are TRBV15 and TRBJ2-3, with D unclear. V was cut by 0 bases and J by 0 bases, with 13 bases left in between. The CDR3 spans 17 residues. The germline V gene encodes CDR1 LNHNV and CDR2 YYDKDF (reference sequence). This CDR3 reads CATSRDYGFASTDTQYF. The CDR3 DNA reads TGTGCCACCAGCAGAGATTATGGGTTCGCCAGCACAGATACGCAGTATTTT.

The chain has TRBV6-1 and TRBJ2-3, with D possibly matching TRBD2 (6 bases). This CDR3 contains 9 residues. The germline V gene encodes CDR1 MNHNS and CDR2 SASEGT. The CDR3 nucleotides are TGTGCGGCGGGGGATACGCAGTATTTT. Its protein is CAAGDTQYF.

As concerns this clone: This could be a read error, since a much larger clone is one nucleotide away. This sequence joins TRBV6-5 and TRBJ2-7; unclear D gene. V lost 6 bases and J lost 2, with 14 bases in between. Per germline, CDR1 MNHEY and CDR2 SVGAGI. The CDR3 covers 14 residues. CDR3 sequence reads: CASSPIDGAYEQYF. In nucleotides, the CDR3 is TGTGCCAGCAGCCCAATCGACGGAGCCTACGAGCAGTACTTC.

A remark on this clone: A far larger clone is off by one base, so a read error is likely. The gene calls are TRBV28 and TRBJ2-7; TRBD2 agrees at 13 bases. CDR1 and CDR2 (germline): MDHEN, SYDVKM. There are 17 residues in the CDR3. Here the CDR3 reads CASSLWELAGGPGEQHF. The CDR3 coding sequence is TGTGCCAGCAGTTTATGGGAACTAGCGGGGGGGCCCGGCGAGCAGCACTTC.

As concerns this clone: Additional DNA sequences in this sample encode the identical CDR3. CDR3 residues: CASSLGAENYGYTF. The CDR3 nucleotides read TGCGCCAGCAGCTTAGGAGCAGAGAACTATGGCTACACCTTC. The rearrangement links TRBV5-1 to TRBJ1-2; D is ambiguous. Deletions cut 2 bases from V and 2 bases from J, with 10 bases between. Per germline, CDR1 SGHRS and CDR2 YFSETQ. The CDR3 extends over 14 amino acids.

A few counts support this clone. The chain is built from TRBV7-9 and TRBJ2-3; possibly TRBD1 for D (6 bases). Germline V lookup: CDR1 SEHNR, CDR2 FQNEAQ (reference sequence). Trimming took 8 bases from V and 1 from J, leaving 19 bases between them. This CDR3 contains 16 residues. The CDR3 reads CASPTGQGSGTDTQYF. The CDR3 nucleotides are TGTGCCAGCCCTACAGGGCAGGGGTCTGGCACAGATACGCAGTATTTT.

Regarding this clone: This probably arose from a read error, given a far larger clone one base away. The sample contains more than one DNA sequence encoding this CDR3. This rearrangement joins TRBV6-6 to TRBJ1-1, with a possible D match to TRBD1 (5 bases). This CDR3 contains 14 residues. V was clipped by 5 bases and J by 3 bases, with 13 bases between them. In germline, CDR1 is MNHNY, CDR2 SVGAGI (reference sequence). Here the CDR3 reads CASSRDSLYTEAFF. The CDR3 DNA reads TGTGCCAGCAGTCGCGACAGCCTGTACACTGAAGCTTTCTTT.

This clone showed up just a few times. V usage is TRBV7-2 and J usage is TRBJ2-2; D uncertain. V was pared by 5 bases and J by 6 bases, with 7 bases between. The germline V gene encodes CDR1 SGHTA and CDR2 FQGNSA. This CDR3 has 12 amino acids. This CDR3 reads CASSPMAGELFF. The CDR3 nucleotides are TGTGCCAGCAGCCCGATGGCCGGGGAGCTGTTTTTT.

This clone turned up a few times. The chain has TRBV7-2 and TRBJ1-1; D possibly corresponds to TRBD1 (5 bases). This CDR3 spans 13 amino acids. V gave up 5 bases and J gave up 6 bases, with 13 bases separating them. The germline V gene encodes CDR1 SGHTA and CDR2 FQGNSA. The chain's CDR3 is CASSPRWGPEAFF. The CDR3 region has the DNA TGTGCCAGCAGCCCCCGGTGGGGACCTGAAGCTTTCTTT.

The chain employs TRBV6-4 and TRBJ1-3; D unclear. The germline V and J ends were trimmed by 0 bases and 3 bases, with 15 bases remaining between them. The CDR3 sequence is 17 residues long. From germline, CDR1 is MRHNA and CDR2 SNTAGT. The CDR3 DNA follows: TGTGCCAGCAGTGACTCCCCACTGAAACAAGTTGGAAACACCATATATTTT. Protein sequence: CASSDSPLKQVGNTIYF.

CDR3 loop: CASSSIGYGYTF. The CDR3 bases are TGTGCCAGCAGCTCGATCGGCTATGGCTACACCTTC. The rearrangement joins TRBV7-8 to TRBJ1-2; no definite D call. V lost 4 bases to trimming and J lost 4 bases, with 7 bases between them. Germline CDR1 reads SGHVS; CDR2 reads FQNEAQ. The CDR3 loop spans 12 amino acids.